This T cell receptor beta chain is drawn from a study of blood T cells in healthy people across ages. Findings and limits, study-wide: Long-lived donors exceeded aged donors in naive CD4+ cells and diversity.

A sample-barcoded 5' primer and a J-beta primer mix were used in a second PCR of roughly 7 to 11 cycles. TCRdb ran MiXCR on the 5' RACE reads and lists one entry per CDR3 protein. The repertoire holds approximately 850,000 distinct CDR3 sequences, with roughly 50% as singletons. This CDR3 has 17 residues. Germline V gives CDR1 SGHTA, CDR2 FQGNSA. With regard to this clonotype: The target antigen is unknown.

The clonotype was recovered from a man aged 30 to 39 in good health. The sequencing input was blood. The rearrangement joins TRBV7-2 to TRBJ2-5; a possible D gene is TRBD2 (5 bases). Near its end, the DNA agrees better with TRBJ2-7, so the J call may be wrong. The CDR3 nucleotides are TGTGCCAGCAGCTACAACCCAGGCAGGAGGTTTACCTACGAGCAGTACTTC. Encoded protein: CASSYNPGRRFTYEQYF.